These 27 T cell receptor beta chains originate from one sample sequenced in a study of CD8+ T cells in alopecia areata. Treatment here: oral pan-JAK inhibitor, 5-10 mg twice daily. Reverse transcribed after extraction, RNA yielded cDNA as the sequencing template. This table comes from immunoSEQ multiplex PCR, and its TCRdb copy is limited to in-frame clones, with some not included. The sample holds 120,000 to 150,000 clones, 82% seen once. The sequences come from CD8+ T cells sorted from blood, collected at week 4, from a patient treated with tofacitinib. The receptors were sampled from a human donor with alopecia areata.

The V call is TRBV13, the J call TRBJ2-7; D gene uncertain. The germline V and J ends were trimmed by 0 bases and 0 bases, with 9 bases remaining between them. Germline-derived CDR1 and CDR2 are PRHDT and FYEKMQ (reference sequence). CDR3 length: 15 residues. The CDR3 sequence is CASSLGGLSSYEQYF. The CDR3 DNA sequence: TGTGCCAGCAGCTTAGGAGGTTTGAGCTCCTACGAGCAGTACTTC.

The chain recombines TRBV6-5 with TRBJ2-5, with 9 bases lining up with TRBD2. With V trimmed by 4 bases and J by 2 bases, 2 bases remained unmatched. This CDR3 contains 14 residues. The germline gives CDR1 MNHEY, CDR2 SVGAGI. CDR3 sequence reads: CASSLLAGQETQYF. CDR3 nucleotide sequence: TGTGCCAGCAGTTTACTAGCGGGTCAAGAGACCCAGTACTTC.

This rearrangement joins TRBV4-2 to TRBJ2-1; D ambiguous. The CDR3 consists of 12 residues. In germline, CDR1 is LGHNA, CDR2 YNFKEQ. The V end lost 0 bases, the J end lost 15 bases, and 12 bases lay between the germline ends. The CDR3 DNA is TGTGCCAGCAGCCAAGATTCGAGCGTGATGTTCTTC. Encoded protein: CASSQDSSVMFF.

This clone has a handful of counts. One end of the junction fails to match germline, which may point to a read error. V is TRBV9 and J is TRBJ2-3, with TRBD2 matching over 11 bases. The CDR3 contains 15 residues. Germline CDR1 is SGDLS and CDR2 is YYNGEE. This chain's CDR3 is CASGVSGGEADTQYF. Written as DNA, the CDR3 is TGTGCCAGCGGCGTTAGCGGGGGGGAGGCAGATACGCAGTATTTT.

The genes are TRBV29-1 and TRBJ2-7; D perhaps matches TRBD1 (5 bases). Germline CDR1 SQVTM, CDR2 ANQGSEA. V lost 4 bases and J 1 base, leaving 8 bases between the germline ends. The CDR3 has 12 residues. CDR3 residues: CSVVQDSYEQYF. For the CDR3, the DNA is TGCAGCGTTGTACAGGATTCCTACGAGCAGTACTTC.

The chain joins TRBV4-1 to TRBJ2-7; D ambiguous. The germline V and J ends were trimmed by 1 base and 2 bases, with 18 bases remaining between them. The CDR3 is made up of 17 amino acids. Germline assignment: CDR1 MGHRA and CDR2 YSYEKL. CDR3 in DNA: TGCGCCAGCAGCCAAGCAACGCTGGTAGGTTTCACCTACGAGCAGTACTTC. Translated, it gives CASSQATLVGFTYEQYF.

The chain has TRBV4-3 and TRBJ2-1, with TRBD2 as a possible D gene (5 bases). The V gene's germline CDR1 is LGHNA and CDR2 YSLEER. Trimming cost V 0 bases and J 8 bases, with 17 bases left between them. The CDR3 is 16 amino acids. As DNA, the CDR3 is TGCGCCAGCAGCCAAGAATGGCTAGCCATCGAGTATGAGCAGTTCTTC. This gives the protein CASSQEWLAIEYEQFF.

In the case of this clone: At one boundary the junction diverges from the germline segment, which might be a read error. V gene TRBV29-1 combines with J gene TRBJ2-7, with 7 bases aligning to TRBD1. The CDR3 length is 13 residues. Germline V lookup: CDR1 SQVTM, CDR2 ANQGSEA. This CDR3 is CSVEGQVYGEQYF. The CDR3 nucleotides are TGCAGCGTCGAAGGACAGGTCTACGGCGAGCAGTACTTC.

The chain is built from TRBV27 and TRBJ2-3; 8 nucleotides agree with TRBD2. Germline-derived CDR1 and CDR2 are MNHEY and SMNVEV (reference sequence). Germline trimming cut 6 bases from V and 2 bases from J; bases unmatched to any gene: 7. The CDR3 loop spans 15 amino acids. CDR3 sequence reads: CASRSSGSITDTQYF. CDR3 DNA sequence: TGTGCCAGCAGATCTAGCGGGTCCATCACAGATACGCAGTATTTT.

This clone was picked up one time. The rearrangement uses TRBV2 and TRBJ2-3; TRBD2 matches at 13 bases. The CDR3 loop spans 16 amino acids. The V gene's germline CDR1 is SNHLY and CDR2 FYNNEI. V lost 6 bases to trimming and J lost 2 bases; unmatched junction nucleotides: 5. The CDR3 coding sequence is TGTGCCAGCAGCGGGACTAGCGGGGTCTTCACAGATACGCAGTATTTT. It translates to CASSGTSGVFTDTQYF.

V is TRBV2 and J is TRBJ2-1, with D tentatively TRBD1 or TRBD2 (5 bases each). Germline V gene lookup returns CDR1 SNHLY and CDR2 FYNNEI. Trimming took off 4 bases at V and 9 bases at J, with 19 bases between the two ends. The CDR3 consists of 15 residues. The CDR3 coding sequence is TGTGCCAGCAGTGGCCGGGACGGCATCCACAGTGAGCAGTTCTTC. Amino acids: CASSGRDGIHSEQFF.

This clone turned up a few times. This chain joins TRBV29-1 and TRBJ2-7; D is uncertain. Germline V CDR1 and CDR2: SQVTM, ANQGSEA. The CDR3 loop spans 13 amino acids. Trimming took 4 bases from V and 3 from J, leaving 13 bases between them. The CDR3 DNA follows: TGCAGCGTTGGTGACACGACGGGCTACGAGCAGTACTTC. Amino acid sequence: CSVGDTTGYEQYF.

The gene calls are TRBV27 and TRBJ2-6; D unresolved. The CDR3 totals 13 residues. V was cut by 6 bases and J by 1 base, with 4 bases left in between. Germline V lookup: CDR1 MNHEY, CDR2 SMNVEV (reference sequence). The CDR3 DNA reads as TGTGCCAGCAGCTCATCTGGGGCCAACGTCCTGACTTTC. Its protein product is CASSSSGANVLTF.

The chain couples TRBV4-3 to TRBJ1-3; no reliable D call. V was cut by 4 bases and J by 7 bases, with 8 bases left in between. The germline CDR1 and CDR2 sequences are LGHNA and YSLEER. This CDR3 is 12 amino acids long. The CDR3 loop reads CASSPFGNTIYF. CDR3 DNA: TGCGCCAGCAGCCCCTTCGGGAACACCATATATTTT.

The V call is TRBV1, the J call TRBJ2-1; TRBD1 is taken as the D call from the table, unchecked against the DNA. TRBV1 is a known pseudogene. This CDR3 comprises 15 residues. CDR3 nucleotides: TGCACCAGCAGCCAAGATTCCAGGGGGCGCGGTGAGCAGTTCTTC. Protein sequence: CTSSQDSRGRGEQFF.

This chain joins TRBV29-1 and TRBJ2-3; 7 bases are shared with TRBD1. The ends lost 7 bases at V and 3 bases at J; junction bases unmatched: 7. CDR1 is SQVTM, CDR2 ANQGSEA, per germline. The CDR3 totals 13 residues. The CDR3 region is CSGTGVGTDTQYF. In nucleotides, the CDR3 is TGCAGCGGAACAGGGGTAGGGACAGATACGCAGTATTTT.

The chain carries TRBV18 and TRBJ1-2; D unclear. This CDR3 comprises 12 residues. V dropped 3 bases and J dropped 7 bases, with 9 bases sitting between them. CDR1 KGHSH and CDR2 LQKENI come from the germline V gene. The CDR3 sequence is CASSPNPSGYTF. CDR3 bases: TGTGCCAGCTCACCTAACCCGTCTGGCTACACCTTC.

The chain carries TRBV30 and TRBJ2-7, with D hard to call. The CDR3 consists of 13 residues. Trimming took 1 base from V and 2 from J, leaving 9 bases between them. Germline V CDR1 and CDR2: GTSNPN, SVGIG (reference sequence). The CDR3 sequence: CAWSAGPTYEQYF. The CDR3 region has the DNA TGTGCCTGGAGTGCCGGGCCTACCTACGAGCAGTACTTC.

The chain recombines TRBV11-3 with TRBJ2-1, with D possibly TRBD2 on 6 matching bases. V was cut by 0 bases and J by 0 bases, with 9 bases left in between. The CDR3 is made up of 16 amino acids. The germline gives CDR1 SGHNT, CDR2 YENEEA. The CDR3 DNA reads TGTGCCAGCAGCTTAGATCCAGCGGGCTCCTACAATGAGCAGTTCTTC. Protein sequence: CASSLDPAGSYNEQFF.

The J gene is TRBJ1-3, the V gene TRBV4-3; D call uncertain. The CDR3 is 15 residues long. Germline CDR1 is LGHNA and CDR2 is YSLEER. Trimming stripped 1 base from V and 0 bases from J, with 7 bases between. The CDR3 DNA sequence: TGCGCCAGCAGCCAAGGCCCGGGCTCTGGAAACACCATATATTTT. It yields the protein CASSQGPGSGNTIYF.

CDR3 sequence: CATSRDRGELNYGYTF. In nucleotides, the CDR3 is TGTGCCACCAGCAGAGATCGAGGGGAACTGAACTATGGCTACACCTTC. The V and J genes are TRBV15 and TRBJ1-2; D is possibly TRBD1 (5 bases). The V end lost 0 bases, the J end lost 2 bases, and 13 bases lay between the germline ends. Per the germline V gene, CDR1 is LNHNV and CDR2 is YYDKDF (reference sequence). This CDR3 comprises 16 residues.

V gene TRBV7-9 combines with J gene TRBJ2-4; 8 positions agree with TRBD1. Germline CDR1 SEHNR, CDR2 FQNEAQ (reference sequence). The CDR3 length is 14 residues. J lost 8 bases, V lost 5 bases, and 8 bases had no gene match. The CDR3 is CASSPGQGSHIQYF. In DNA, the CDR3 is TGTGCCAGCAGCCCAGGACAGGGTAGTCACATTCAGTACTTC.

The chain uses TRBV5-4 and TRBJ2-1; D might be TRBD1 or TRBD2, each matching 5 bases. Trimming removed 1 base from V and 6 bases from J, with 8 bases in between. The CDR3 is 13 residues long. Germline V gives CDR1 SGHNT, CDR2 YYREEE (reference sequence). The chain's CDR3 is CASSLQGANEQFF. The CDR3 nucleotides are TGTGCCAGCAGCTTGCAGGGAGCCAATGAGCAGTTCTTC.

The table lists this clone with a few counts. This chain joins TRBV13 and TRBJ2-7, with 7 bases identical to TRBD1. The length of the CDR3 is 15 residues. With V trimmed by 5 bases and J by 2 bases, 9 bases remained unmatched. Germline V gene data show CDR1 as PRHDT and CDR2 as FYEKMQ (reference sequence). CDR3 amino acids: CASSTGTATAYEQYF. CDR3 in DNA: TGTGCCAGCAGCACCGGGACAGCGACAGCCTACGAGCAGTACTTC.

The chain couples TRBV5-4 to TRBJ2-1, with 10 positions matching TRBD1. V lost 4 bases to trimming and J lost 4 bases; unmatched junction nucleotides: 5. CDR3 length: 15 amino acids. Looked up from germline, CDR1 is SGHNT and CDR2 is YYREEE (reference sequence). The chain's CDR3 is CASSQTGGGYNEQFF. DNA of the CDR3: TGTGCCAGCAGCCAGACAGGGGGCGGGTACAATGAGCAGTTCTTC.

The J gene is TRBJ2-7, the V gene TRBV5-5, with D hard to call. CDR1 is SGHKS, CDR2 YYEKEE, per germline (reference sequence). V was shortened by 4 bases and J by 2 bases, with 7 bases between the two germline ends. CDR3 length: 12 amino acids. CDR3 DNA: TGTGCCAGCAGCCCCCCCGCCTACGAGCAGTACTTC. Protein sequence: CASSPPAYEQYF.

The table lists this clone with a few counts. V and J are TRBV19 and TRBJ2-2, with 8 nucleotides matching TRBD2. The CDR3 loop spans 15 amino acids. In germline, CDR1 is LNHDA, CDR2 SQIVND (reference sequence). The ends lost 3 bases at V and 4 bases at J; junction bases unmatched: 4. CDR3 protein: CASSMASGSTGELFF. In nucleotides, the CDR3 is TGTGCCAGTAGTATGGCTAGCGGGTCCACCGGGGAGCTGTTTTTT.